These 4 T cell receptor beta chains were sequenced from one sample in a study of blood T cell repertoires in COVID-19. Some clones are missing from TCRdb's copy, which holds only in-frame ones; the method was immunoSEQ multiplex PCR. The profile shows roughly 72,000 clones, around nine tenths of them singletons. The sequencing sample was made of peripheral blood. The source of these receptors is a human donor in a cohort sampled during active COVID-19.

The CDR3 here is CASSPRTGPYEAFF. In DNA, the CDR3 is TGTGCCAGCAGCCCTCGGACAGGGCCTTATGAAGCTTTCTTT. J is TRBJ1-1 and V is TRBV3-1 (or the pseudogene TRBV3-2); 8 bases are shared with TRBD1. This CDR3 is 14 amino acids long. Germline V lookup: CDR1 LGHDT, CDR2 YNNKEL (reference sequence). The trim removed 4 bases at V and 7 bases at J, leaving 8 bases unmatched.

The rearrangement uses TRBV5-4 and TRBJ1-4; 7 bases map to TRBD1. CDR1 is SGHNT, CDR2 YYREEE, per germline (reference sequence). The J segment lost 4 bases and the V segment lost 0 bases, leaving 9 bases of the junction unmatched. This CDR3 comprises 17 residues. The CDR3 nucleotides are TGTGCCAGCAGCTTGGCCCCACAGGGGTCAGGTAATGAAAAACTGTTTTTT. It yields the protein CASSLAPQGSGNEKLFF.

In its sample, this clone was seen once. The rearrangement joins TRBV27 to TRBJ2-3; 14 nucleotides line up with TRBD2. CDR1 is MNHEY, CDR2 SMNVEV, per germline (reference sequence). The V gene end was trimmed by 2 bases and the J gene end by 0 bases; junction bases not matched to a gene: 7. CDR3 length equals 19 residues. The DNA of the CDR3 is TGTGCCAGCAGTTTAACGGGACTAGCGGGAGCCCCTAGCACAGATACGCAGTATTTT. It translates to CASSLTGLAGAPSTDTQYF.

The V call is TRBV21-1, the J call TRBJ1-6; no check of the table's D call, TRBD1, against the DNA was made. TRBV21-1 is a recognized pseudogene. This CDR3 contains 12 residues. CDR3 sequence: CASKVRDSPLHF. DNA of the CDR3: TGTGCCAGCAAGGTCAGGGATTCACCCCTCCACTTT.